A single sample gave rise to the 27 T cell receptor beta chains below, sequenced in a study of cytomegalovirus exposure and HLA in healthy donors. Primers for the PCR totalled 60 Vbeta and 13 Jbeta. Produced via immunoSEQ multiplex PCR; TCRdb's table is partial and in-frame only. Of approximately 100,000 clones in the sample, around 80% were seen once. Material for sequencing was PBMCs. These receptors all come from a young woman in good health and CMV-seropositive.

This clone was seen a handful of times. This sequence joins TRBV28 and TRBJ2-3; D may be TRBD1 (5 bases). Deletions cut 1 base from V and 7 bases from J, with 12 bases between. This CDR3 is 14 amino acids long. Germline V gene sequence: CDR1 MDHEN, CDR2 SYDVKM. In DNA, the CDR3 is TGTGCCAGCAGTTTATTATCCAGGGCGCATACGCAGTATTTT. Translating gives CASSLLSRAHTQYF. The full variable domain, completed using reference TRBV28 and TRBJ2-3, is DVKVTQSSRYLVKRTGEKVFLECVQDMDHENMFWYRQDPGLGLRLIYFSYDVKMKEKGDIPEGYSVSREKKERFSLILESASTNQTSMYLCASSLLSRAHTQYFGPGTRLTVL.

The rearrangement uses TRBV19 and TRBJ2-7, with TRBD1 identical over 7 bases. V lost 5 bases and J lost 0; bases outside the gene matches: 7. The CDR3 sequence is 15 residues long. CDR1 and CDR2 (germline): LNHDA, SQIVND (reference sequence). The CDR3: CASSDRDRSSYEQYF. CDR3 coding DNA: TGTGCCAGTAGTGATCGGGACAGAAGCTCCTACGAGCAGTACTTC.

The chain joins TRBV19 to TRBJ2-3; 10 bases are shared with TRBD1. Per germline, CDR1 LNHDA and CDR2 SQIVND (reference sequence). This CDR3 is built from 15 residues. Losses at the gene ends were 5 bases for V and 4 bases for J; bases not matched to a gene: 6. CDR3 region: CASSLGQGRPDTQYF. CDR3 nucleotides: TGTGCCAGTAGTTTGGGACAGGGGCGTCCAGATACGCAGTATTTT.

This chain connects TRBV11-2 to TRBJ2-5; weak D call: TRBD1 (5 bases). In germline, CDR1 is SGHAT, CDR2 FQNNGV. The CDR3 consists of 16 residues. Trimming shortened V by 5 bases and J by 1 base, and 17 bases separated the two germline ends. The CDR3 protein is CASSATPTGTQETQYF. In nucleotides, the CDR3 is TGTGCCAGCAGCGCAACCCCTACAGGTACCCAAGAGACCCAGTACTTC.

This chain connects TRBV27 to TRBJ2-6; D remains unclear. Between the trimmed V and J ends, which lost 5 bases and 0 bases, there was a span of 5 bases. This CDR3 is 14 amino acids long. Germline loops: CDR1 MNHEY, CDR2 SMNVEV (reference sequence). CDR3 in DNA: TGTGCCAGCAGTCCAGACTCTGGGGCCAACGTCCTGACTTTC. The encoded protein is CASSPDSGANVLTF. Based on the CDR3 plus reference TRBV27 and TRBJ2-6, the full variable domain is EAQVTQNPRYLITVTGKKLTVTCSQNMNHEYMSWYRQDPGLGLRQIYYSMNVEVTDKGDVPEGYKVSRKEKRNFPLILESPSPNQTSLYFCASSPDSGANVLTFGAGSRLTVL.

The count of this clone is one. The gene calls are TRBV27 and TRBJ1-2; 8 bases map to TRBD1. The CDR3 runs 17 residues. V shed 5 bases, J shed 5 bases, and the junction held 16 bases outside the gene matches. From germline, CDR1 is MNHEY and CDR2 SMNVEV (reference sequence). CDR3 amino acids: CASSPTGLGQGWYGYTF. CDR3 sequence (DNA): TGTGCCAGCAGTCCGACCGGACTAGGACAGGGATGGTATGGCTACACCTTC.

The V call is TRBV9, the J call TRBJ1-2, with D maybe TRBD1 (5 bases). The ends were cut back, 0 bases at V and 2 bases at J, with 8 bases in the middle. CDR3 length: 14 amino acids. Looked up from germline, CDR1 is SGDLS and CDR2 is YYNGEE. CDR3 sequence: CASSVAQGNYGYTF. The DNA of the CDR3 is TGTGCCAGCAGCGTAGCGCAGGGAAACTATGGCTACACCTTC.

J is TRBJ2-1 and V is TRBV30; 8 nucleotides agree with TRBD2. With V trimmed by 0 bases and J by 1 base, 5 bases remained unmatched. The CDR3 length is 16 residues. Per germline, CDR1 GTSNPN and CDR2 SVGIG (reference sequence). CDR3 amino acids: CAWSVWGTRSYNEQFF. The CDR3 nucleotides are TGTGCCTGGAGTGTATGGGGGACTAGGTCCTACAATGAGCAGTTCTTC.

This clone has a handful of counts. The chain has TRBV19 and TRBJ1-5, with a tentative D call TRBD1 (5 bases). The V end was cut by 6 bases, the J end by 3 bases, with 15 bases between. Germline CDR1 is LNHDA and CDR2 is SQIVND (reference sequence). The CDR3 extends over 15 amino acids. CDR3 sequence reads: CASSNLREVNQPQHF. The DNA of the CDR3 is TGTGCCAGTAGCAACCTCAGGGAAGTCAATCAGCCCCAGCATTTT.

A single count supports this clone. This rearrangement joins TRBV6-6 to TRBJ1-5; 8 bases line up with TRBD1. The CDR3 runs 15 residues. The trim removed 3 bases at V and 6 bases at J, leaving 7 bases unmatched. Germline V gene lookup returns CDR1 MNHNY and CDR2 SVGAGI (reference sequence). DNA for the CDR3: TGTGCCAGCAGTTATCCCGGGACAGGAGGTCAGCCCCAGCATTTT. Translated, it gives CASSYPGTGGQPQHF.

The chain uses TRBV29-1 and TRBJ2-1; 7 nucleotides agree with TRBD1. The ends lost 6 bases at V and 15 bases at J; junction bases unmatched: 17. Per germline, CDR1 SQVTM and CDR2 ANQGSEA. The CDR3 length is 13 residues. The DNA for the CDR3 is TGCAGCGTCAACCAAGGGGGCATACGGCCGGGGTTCTTC. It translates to CSVNQGGIRPGFF.

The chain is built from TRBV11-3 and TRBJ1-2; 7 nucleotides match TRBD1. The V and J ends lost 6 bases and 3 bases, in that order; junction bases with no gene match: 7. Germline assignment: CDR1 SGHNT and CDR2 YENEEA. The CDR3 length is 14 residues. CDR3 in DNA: TGTGCCAGCAGGGCCAGGGGGGTTGACTATGGCTACACCTTC. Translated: CASRARGVDYGYTF.

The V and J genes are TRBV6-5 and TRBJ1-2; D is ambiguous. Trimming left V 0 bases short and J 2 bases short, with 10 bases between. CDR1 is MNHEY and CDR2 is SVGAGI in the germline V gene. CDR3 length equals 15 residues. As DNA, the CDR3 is TGTGCCAGCAGTTACTCTGGAGGTTTCAACTATGGCTACACCTTC. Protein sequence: CASSYSGGFNYGYTF.

The CDR3 is CASSPPGAVYNEQFF. Written as DNA, the CDR3 is TGTGCCAGCAGCCCCCCAGGGGCAGTCTACAATGAGCAGTTCTTC. V usage is TRBV5-6 and J usage is TRBJ2-1; a weak D match, TRBD1 (6 bases). The ends were cut back, 4 bases at V and 3 bases at J, with 14 bases in the middle. CDR1 is SGHDT, CDR2 YYEEEE, per germline. The CDR3 is made up of 15 amino acids.

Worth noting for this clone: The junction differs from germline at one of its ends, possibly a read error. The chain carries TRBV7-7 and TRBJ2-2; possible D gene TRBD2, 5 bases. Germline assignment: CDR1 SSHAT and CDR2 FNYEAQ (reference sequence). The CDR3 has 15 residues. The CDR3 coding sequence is TGTGCTAGCAGCCCAGACTACCGGAACACCGGGGAGCTGTTTTTT. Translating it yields CASSPDYRNTGELFF. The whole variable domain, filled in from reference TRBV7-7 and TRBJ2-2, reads GAGVSQSPRYKVTKRGQDVTLRCDPISSHATLYWYQQALGQGPEFLTYFNYEAQPDKSGLPSDRFSAERPEGSISTLTIQRTEQRDSAMYRCASSPDYRNTGELFFGEGSRLTVL.

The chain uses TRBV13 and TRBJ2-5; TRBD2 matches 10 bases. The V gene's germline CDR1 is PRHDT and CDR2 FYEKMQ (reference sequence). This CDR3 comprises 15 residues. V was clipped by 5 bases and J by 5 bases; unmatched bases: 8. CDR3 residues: CASSLRTSGHETQYF. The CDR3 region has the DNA TGTGCCAGCAGCCTTAGGACTAGCGGACATGAGACCCAGTACTTC.

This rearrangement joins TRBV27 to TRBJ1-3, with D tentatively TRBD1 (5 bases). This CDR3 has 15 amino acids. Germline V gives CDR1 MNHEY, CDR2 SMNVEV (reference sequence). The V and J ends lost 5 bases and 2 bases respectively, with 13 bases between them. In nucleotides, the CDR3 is TGTGCCAGCAGTCCTACAGGTTTCACTGGAAACACCATATATTTT. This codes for CASSPTGFTGNTIYF.

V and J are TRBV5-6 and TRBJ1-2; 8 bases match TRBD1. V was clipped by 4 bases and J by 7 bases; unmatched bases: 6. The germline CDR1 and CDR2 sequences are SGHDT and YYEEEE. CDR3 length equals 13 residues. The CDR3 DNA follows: TGTGCCAGCAGCCCAGGACAGGGTGGTGGCTACACCTTC. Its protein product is CASSPGQGGGYTF.

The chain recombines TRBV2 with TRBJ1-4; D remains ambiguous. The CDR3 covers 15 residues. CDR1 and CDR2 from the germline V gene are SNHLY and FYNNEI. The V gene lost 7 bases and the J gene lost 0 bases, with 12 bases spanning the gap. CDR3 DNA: TGTGCCAGCACGCGGGTACACTCAACTAATGAAAAACTGTTTTTT. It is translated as CASTRVHSTNEKLFF.

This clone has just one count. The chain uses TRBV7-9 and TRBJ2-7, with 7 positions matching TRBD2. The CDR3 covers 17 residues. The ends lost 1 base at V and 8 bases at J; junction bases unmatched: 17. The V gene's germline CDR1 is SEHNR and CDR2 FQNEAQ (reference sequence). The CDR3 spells CASSLGLERGPARQQYF. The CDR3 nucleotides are TGTGCCAGCAGCTTAGGACTTGAGCGGGGACCTGCGCGCCAGCAGTACTTC.

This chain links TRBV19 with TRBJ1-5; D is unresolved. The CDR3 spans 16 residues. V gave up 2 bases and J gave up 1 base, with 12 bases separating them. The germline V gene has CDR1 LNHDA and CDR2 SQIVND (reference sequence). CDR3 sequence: CASSILAGMSNQPQHF. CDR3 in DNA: TGTGCCAGTAGTATATTAGCCGGGATGAGCAATCAGCCCCAGCATTTT. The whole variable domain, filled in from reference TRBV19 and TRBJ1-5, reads DGGITQSPKYLFRKEGQNVTLSCEQNLNHDAMYWYRQDPGQGLRLIYYSQIVNDFQKGDIAEGYSVSREKKESFPLTVTSAQKNPTAFYLCASSILAGMSNQPQHFGDGTRLSIL.

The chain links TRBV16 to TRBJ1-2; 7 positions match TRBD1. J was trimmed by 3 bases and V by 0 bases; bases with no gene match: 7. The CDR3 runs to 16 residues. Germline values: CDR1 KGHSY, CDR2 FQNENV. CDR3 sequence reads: CASSQSATGYDYGYTF. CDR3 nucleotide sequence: TGTGCCAGCAGCCAATCGGCGACAGGGTATGACTATGGCTACACCTTC.

The CDR3: CASRGAGRNQPQHF. CDR3 DNA sequence: TGTGCCAGTAGGGGGGCAGGTCGGAATCAGCCCCAGCATTTT. The chain joins TRBV19 to TRBJ1-5; tentative D call: TRBD1 (6 bases). CDR1 and CDR2 from the germline V gene are LNHDA and SQIVND (reference sequence). The V and J ends lost 6 bases and 4 bases respectively, with 13 bases between them. The CDR3 covers 14 residues.

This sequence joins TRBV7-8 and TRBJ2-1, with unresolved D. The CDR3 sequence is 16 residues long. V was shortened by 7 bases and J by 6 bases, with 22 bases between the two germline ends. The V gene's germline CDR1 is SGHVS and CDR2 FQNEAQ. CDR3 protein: CASTPDDFLRGNEQFF. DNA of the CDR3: TGTGCCAGCACCCCCGACGATTTTTTGAGAGGCAATGAGCAGTTCTTC.

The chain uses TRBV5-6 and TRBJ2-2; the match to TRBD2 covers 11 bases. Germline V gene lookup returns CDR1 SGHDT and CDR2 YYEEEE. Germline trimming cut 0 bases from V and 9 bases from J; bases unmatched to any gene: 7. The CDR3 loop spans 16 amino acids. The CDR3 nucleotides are TGTGCCAGCAGCTTGGGTAGCGGGAGGGCAGCGCGGGAGCTGTTTTTT. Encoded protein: CASSLGSGRAARELFF.

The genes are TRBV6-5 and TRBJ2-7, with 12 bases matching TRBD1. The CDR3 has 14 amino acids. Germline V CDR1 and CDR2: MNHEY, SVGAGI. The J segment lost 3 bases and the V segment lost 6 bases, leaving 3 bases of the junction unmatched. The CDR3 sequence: CASRGTGGGYEQYF. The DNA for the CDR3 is TGTGCCAGCAGGGGGACAGGGGGCGGCTACGAGCAGTACTTC.

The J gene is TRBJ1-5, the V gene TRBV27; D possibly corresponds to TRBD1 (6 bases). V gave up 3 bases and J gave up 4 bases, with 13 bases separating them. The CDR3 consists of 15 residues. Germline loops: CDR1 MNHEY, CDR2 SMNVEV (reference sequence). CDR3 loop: CASSLASDRNQPQHF. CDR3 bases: TGTGCCAGCAGTTTGGCGTCAGACAGGAATCAGCCCCAGCATTTT.